This T cell receptor (beta chain) was documented in a study of blood T cells in healthy people across ages. V lost 0 bases and J lost 0, with 6 bases in between. Germline V gene lookup returns CDR1 WNHNN and CDR2 SYGVQD (reference sequence). This CDR3 spans 15 amino acids. This clonotype was recorded at least ten times. The second PCR ran roughly 7 to 11 cycles with a sample-barcoded 5' primer and J-beta primers. Each cDNA molecule was tagged by a template-switch adaptor that had 12 random nucleotides. Via MiXCR, TCRdb re-called the 5' RACE reads, giving one row per CDR3 protein. The table includes roughly 680,000 distinct CDR3 sequences, approximately 52% detected once.

This TCR came from a woman older than 75 in good health. V and J are TRBV10-1 and TRBJ2-1; no clear D. Sequencing used blood. The CDR3 loop reads CASSESSSSYNEQFF. CDR3 bases: TGCGCCAGCAGTGAGTCAAGTAGCTCCTACAATGAGCAGTTCTTC.